This T cell receptor (beta chain) comes out of a study of blood T cell repertoires in COVID-19. Study in general: From T cells, B-cell-depleted T cells, or PBMCs came the material, which was cDNA or gDNA.

Participants spanned ages roughly 18 to 95 years and resided in about two dozen US areas. Cohort placement rested on clinical history that participants reported themselves. Original handling: Counts of nucleated cells, estimated from reference gene primer amplification, were obtained. Sequencing was performed with immunoSEQ multiplex PCR; in TCRdb, only in-frame clones are kept and a portion is missing. D and trimming come from the DNA, and the V and J calls and clone size come from that table. The sample comprises 150,000 or so clones, roughly 90% of which are singletons, and around 1.3% rests with the top ten. The CDR3 covers 13 residues. Germline loops: CDR1 SGHDN, CDR2 FVKESK. Germline trimming cut 6 bases from V and 5 bases from J; bases unmatched to any gene: 4.

The sequencing input was PBMCs or T cells enriched from blood (not recorded which). The receptor's source is a human donor with acute COVID-19. The donor label of this sample is uncertain. The chain is built from TRBV14 and TRBJ2-1, with 7 positions matching TRBD2. The DNA of the CDR3 is TGTGCCAGCAGGGGCGCGGGGGACAATGAGCAGTTCTTC. Amino acid sequence: CASRGAGDNEQFF. The variable domain in full, with the rest retrieved from reference TRBV14 and TRBJ2-1, is EAGVTQFPSHSVIEKGQTVTLRCDPISGHDNLYWYRRVMGKEIKFLLHFVKESKQDESGMPNNRFLAERTGGTYSTLKVQPAELEDSGVYFCASRGAGDNEQFFGPGTRLTVL.